This TCR beta chain was captured by sequencing in a study of spatial heterogeneity in lung cancer. Overall study findings and caveats: Resection saw ubiquitous expanded tumor TCRs appear in blood more than follow-up did.

The time point here: sample taken at primary tumor resection. Unsorted tumor, nontumor lung tissue or cryopreserved PBMC supplied the whole RNA. There were 72 donors, all of them untreated patients with early-stage non-small cell lung cancer. CDR3 size: 16 residues. V lost 5 bases to trimming and J lost 6 bases; unmatched junction nucleotides: 12. Per the germline V gene, CDR1 is MNHEY and CDR2 is SMNVEV (reference sequence). TCRdb recomputed calls from the 5' RACE reads with MiXCR, one row per CDR3 protein. The table includes about 17,000 distinct CDR3 sequences, 20% to 25% detected once. This clonotype was detected ten times or more. Its target is not known.

The TCR originated in a female donor with early-stage non-small cell lung cancer. Sequencing used PBMCs, obtained at surgery. The chain links TRBV27 to TRBJ1-4; 7 nucleotides agree with TRBD1. The CDR3, as DNA: TGTGCCAGCAGTCCGTCAGGGGGAGGGGAGGATGAAAAACTGTTTTTT. Encoded protein: CASSPSGGGEDEKLFF.